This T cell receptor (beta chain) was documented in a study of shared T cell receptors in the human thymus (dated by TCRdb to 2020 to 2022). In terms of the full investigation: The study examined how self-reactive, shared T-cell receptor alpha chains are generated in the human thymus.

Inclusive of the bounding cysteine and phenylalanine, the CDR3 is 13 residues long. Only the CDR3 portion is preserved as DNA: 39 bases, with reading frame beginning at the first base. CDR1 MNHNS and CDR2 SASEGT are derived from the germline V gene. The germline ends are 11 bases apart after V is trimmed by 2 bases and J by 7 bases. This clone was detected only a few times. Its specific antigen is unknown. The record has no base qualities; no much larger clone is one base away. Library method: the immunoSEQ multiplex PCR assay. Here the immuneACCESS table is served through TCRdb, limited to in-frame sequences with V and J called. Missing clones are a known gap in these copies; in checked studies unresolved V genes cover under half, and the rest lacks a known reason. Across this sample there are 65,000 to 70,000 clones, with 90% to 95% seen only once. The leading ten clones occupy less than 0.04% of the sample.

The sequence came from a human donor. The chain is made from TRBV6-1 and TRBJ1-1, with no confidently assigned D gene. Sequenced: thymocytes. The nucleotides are TGTGCCAGCAGTGAATGGGCAGACCTTGAAGCTTTCTTT. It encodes CASSEWADLEAFF.